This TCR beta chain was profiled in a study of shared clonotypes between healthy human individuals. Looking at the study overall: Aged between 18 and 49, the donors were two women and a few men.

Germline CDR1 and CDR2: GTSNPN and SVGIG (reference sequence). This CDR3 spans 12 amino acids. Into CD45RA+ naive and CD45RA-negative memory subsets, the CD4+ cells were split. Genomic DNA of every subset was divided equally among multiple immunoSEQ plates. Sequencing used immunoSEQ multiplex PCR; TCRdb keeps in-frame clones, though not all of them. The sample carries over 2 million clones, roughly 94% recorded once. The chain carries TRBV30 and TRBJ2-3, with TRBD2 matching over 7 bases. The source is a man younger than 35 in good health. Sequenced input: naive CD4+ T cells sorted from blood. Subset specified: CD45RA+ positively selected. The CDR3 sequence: CAASGATDTQYF. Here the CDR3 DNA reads TGTGCTGCCAGCGGGGCCACAGATACGCAGTATTTT. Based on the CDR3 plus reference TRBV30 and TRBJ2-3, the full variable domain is SQTIHQWPATLVQPVGSPLSLECTVEGTSNPNLYWYRQAAGRGLQLLFYSVGIGQISSEVPQNLSASRPQDRQFILSSKKLLLSDSGFYLCAASGATDTQYFGPGTRLTVL.